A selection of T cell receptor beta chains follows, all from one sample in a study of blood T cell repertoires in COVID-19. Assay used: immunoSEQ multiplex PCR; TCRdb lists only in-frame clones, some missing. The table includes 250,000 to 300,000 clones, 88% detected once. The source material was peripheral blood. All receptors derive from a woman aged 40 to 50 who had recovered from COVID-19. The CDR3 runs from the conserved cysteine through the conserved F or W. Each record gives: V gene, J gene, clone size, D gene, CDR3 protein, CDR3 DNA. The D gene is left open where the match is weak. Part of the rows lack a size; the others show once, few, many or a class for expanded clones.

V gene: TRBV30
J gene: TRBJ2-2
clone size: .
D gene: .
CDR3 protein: CAWTAIGNTGELFF
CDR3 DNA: TGTGCCTGGACCGCAATCGGGAACACCGGGGAGCTGTTTTTT

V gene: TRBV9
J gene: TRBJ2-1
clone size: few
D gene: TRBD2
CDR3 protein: CASSPPPGGGHEQFF
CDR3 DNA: TGTGCCAGCAGCCCACCCCCCGGGGGAGGGCATGAGCAGTTCTTC

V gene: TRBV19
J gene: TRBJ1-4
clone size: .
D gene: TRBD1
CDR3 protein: CASSTRTGTNEKLFF
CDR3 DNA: TGTGCCAGTAGTACCCGGACAGGGACTAATGAAAAACTGTTTTTT

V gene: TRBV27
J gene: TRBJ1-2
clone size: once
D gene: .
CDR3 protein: CASSLSSIRGSNYGYTF
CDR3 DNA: TGTGCCAGCAGTTTATCCTCCATCAGGGGCTCTAACTATGGCTACACCTTC

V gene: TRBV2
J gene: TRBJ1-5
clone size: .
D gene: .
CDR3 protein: CASRGRGNQPQHF
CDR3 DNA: TGTGCCAGCAGGGGGAGGGGCAATCAGCCCCAGCATTTT

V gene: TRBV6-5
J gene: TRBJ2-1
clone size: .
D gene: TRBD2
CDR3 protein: CASSPRLAGGQQFF
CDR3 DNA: TGTGCCAGCAGTCCGAGGCTAGCGGGAGGTCAGCAGTTCTTC

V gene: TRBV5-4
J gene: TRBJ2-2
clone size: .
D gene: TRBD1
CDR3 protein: CASSLQGGTGELFF
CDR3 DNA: TGTGCCAGCAGCTTACAGGGGGGAACCGGGGAGCTGTTTTTT

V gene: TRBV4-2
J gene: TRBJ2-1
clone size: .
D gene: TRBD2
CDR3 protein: CASSQRLAGEQFF
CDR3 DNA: TGTGCCAGCAGCCAACGACTAGCGGGTGAGCAGTTCTTC

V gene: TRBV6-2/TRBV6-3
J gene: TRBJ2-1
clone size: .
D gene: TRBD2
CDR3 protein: CASSNAGTSGTNEQFF
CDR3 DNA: TGTGCCAGCAGCAACGCCGGGACTAGCGGCACAAATGAGCAGTTCTTC

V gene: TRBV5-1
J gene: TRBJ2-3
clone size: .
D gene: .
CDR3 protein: CASSQGPPTDTQYF
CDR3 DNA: TGCGCCAGCAGCCAGGGGCCCCCCACAGATACGCAGTATTTT

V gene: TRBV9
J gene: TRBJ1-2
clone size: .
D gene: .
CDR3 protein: CASSVGRRNYGYTF
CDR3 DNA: TGTGCCAGCAGCGTAGGGCGGCGTAACTATGGCTACACCTTC

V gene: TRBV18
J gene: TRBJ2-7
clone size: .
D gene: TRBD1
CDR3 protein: CASSPSRQGAFYEQYF
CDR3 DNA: TGTGCCAGCTCGCCCTCCCGACAGGGGGCCTTCTACGAGCAGTACTTC

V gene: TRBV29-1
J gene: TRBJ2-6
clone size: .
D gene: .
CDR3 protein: CSVVCPSRGANVLTF
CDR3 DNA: TGCAGCGTTGTCTGTCCGTCCAGGGGGGCCAACGTCCTGACTTTC

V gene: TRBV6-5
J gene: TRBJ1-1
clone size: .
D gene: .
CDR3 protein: CASQGWEGVTEAFF
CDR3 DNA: TGTGCCAGCCAAGGGTGGGAAGGGGTAACTGAAGCTTTCTTT

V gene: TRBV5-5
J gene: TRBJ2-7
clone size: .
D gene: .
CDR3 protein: CASRRDNYEQYF
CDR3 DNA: TGTGCCAGCAGGCGGGATAACTACGAGCAGTACTTC

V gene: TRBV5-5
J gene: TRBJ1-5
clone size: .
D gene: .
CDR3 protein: CASSFGQGGSNQPQHF
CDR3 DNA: TGTGCCAGCAGCTTTGGGCAGGGAGGGAGCAATCAGCCCCAGCATTTT

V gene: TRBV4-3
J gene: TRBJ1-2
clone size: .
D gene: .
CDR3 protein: CASSPTEGGNYGYTF
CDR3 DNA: TGCGCCAGCAGTCCCACAGAAGGAGGTAACTATGGCTACACCTTC

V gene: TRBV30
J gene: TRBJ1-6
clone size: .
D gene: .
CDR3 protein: CAWAPQGPGSPLHF
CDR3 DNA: TGTGCCTGGGCCCCCCAGGGTCCGGGTTCACCCCTCCACTTT

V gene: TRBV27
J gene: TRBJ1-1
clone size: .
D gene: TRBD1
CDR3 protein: CASSLTGVVSRTEAFF
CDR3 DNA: TGTGCCAGCAGTTTAACAGGGGTAGTGTCGAGGACTGAAGCTTTCTTT

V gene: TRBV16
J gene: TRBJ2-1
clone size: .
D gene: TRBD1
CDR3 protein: CASSQSGRGNEQFF
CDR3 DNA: TGTGCCAGCAGCCAATCGGGCAGGGGGAATGAGCAGTTCTTC

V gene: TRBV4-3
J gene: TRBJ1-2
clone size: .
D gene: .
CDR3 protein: CASSQGRTGGPSGGYTF
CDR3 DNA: TGCGCCAGCAGCCAAGGTCGCACGGGGGGCCCCTCGGGTGGCTACACCTTC

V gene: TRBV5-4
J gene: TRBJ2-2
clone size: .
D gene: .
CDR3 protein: CASSPYPTSTGELFF
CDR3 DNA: TGTGCCAGCAGCCCATACCCTACTAGCACCGGGGAGCTGTTTTTT

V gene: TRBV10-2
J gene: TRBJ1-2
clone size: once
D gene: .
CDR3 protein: CASSESRHRYGYTF
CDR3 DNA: TGCGCCAGCAGTGAGTCGAGGCACCGCTATGGCTACACCTTC

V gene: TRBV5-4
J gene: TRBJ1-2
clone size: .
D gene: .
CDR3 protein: CASSLGAGVVYGYTF
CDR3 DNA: TGTGCCAGCAGCTTGGGGGCAGGGGTTGTCTATGGCTACACCTTC

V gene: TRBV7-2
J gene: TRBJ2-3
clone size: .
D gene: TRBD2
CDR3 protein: CASSLVGGRASDTQYF
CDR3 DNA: TGTGCCAGCAGCTTAGTCGGCGGGAGGGCCTCAGATACGCAGTATTTT

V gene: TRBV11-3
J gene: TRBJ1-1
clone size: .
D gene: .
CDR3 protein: CASRRSAAANTEAFF
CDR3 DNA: TGTGCCAGTCGAAGGTCGGCGGCGGCTAACACTGAAGCTTTCTTT

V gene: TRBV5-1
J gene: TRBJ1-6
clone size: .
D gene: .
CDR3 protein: CASRLAGPDNSPLHF
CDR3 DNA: TGCGCCAGCAGATTGGCAGGGCCCGATAATTCACCCCTCCACTTT

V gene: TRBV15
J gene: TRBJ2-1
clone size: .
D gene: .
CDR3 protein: CATSREVTRAHEQFF
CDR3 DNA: TGTGCCACCAGCAGAGAGGTCACCAGGGCCCATGAGCAGTTCTTC

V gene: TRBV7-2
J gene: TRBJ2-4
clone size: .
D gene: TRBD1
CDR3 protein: CASSTLTGGFGNIQYF
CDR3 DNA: TGTGCCAGCAGCACCTTGACAGGGGGCTTTGGAAACATTCAGTACTTC

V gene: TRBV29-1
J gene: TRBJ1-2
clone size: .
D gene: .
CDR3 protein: CSVKGGGALIYGYTF
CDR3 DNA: TGCAGCGTTAAGGGAGGGGGGGCTCTTATCTATGGCTACACCTTC

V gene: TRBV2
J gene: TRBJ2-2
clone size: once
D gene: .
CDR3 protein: CASSGDTGELFF
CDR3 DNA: TGTGCCAGCAGTGGAGACACCGGGGAGCTGTTTTTT

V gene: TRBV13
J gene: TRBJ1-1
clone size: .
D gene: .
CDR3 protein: CASSLPGWTEAFF
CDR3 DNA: TGTGCCAGCAGCTTACCGGGGTGGACTGAAGCTTTCTTT

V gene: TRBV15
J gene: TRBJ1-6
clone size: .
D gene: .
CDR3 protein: CATRRLSSYNSPLHF
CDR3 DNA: TGTGCCACCCGCCGACTTAGCTCCTATAATTCACCCCTCCACTTT

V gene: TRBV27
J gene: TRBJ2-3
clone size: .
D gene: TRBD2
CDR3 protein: CASSLASGRPDTQYF
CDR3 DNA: TGTGCCAGCAGTTTAGCTAGCGGGAGGCCAGATACGCAGTATTTT

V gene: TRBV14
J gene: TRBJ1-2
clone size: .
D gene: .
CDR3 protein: CASSPLGGGGGYTF
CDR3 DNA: TGTGCCAGCAGCCCCCTGGGGGGTGGTGGCGGCTACACCTTC

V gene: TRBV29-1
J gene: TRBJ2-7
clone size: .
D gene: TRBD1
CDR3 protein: CSVDGQGGSPYEQYF
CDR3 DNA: TGCAGCGTTGACGGACAGGGAGGAAGCCCCTACGAGCAGTACTTC

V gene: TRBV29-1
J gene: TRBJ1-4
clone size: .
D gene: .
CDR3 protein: CSVATGNEKLFF
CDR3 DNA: TGCAGCGTCGCAACAGGGAATGAAAAACTGTTTTTT

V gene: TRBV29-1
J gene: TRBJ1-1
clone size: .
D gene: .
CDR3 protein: CTSGGGTEAFF
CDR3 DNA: TGCACCTCGGGTGGGGGGACTGAAGCTTTCTTT

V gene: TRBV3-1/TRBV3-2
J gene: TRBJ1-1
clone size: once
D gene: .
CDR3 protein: CASSRVVGTANTEAFF
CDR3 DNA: TGTGCCAGCAGCCGGGTGGTAGGGACTGCGAACACTGAAGCTTTCTTT

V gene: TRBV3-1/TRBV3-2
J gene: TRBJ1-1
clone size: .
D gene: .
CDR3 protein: CASSQATGEGLRTEAFF
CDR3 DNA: TGTGCCAGCAGCCAGGCTACTGGGGAGGGTTTGCGCACTGAAGCTTTCTTT

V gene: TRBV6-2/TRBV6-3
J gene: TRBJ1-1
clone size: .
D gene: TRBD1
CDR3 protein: CASSQAGTANTEAFF
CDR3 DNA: TGTGCCAGCAGTCAGGCCGGGACAGCCAACACTGAAGCTTTCTTT

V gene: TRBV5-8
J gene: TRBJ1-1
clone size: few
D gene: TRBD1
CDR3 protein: CASSPGQPLGGAFF
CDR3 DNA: TGTGCCAGCAGCCCGGGACAGCCACTCGGAGGAGCTTTCTTT

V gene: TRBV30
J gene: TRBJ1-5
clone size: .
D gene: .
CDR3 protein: CAWSVGEGRHGSQPQHF
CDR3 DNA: TGTGCCTGGAGTGTAGGGGAGGGGCGGCATGGTTCTCAGCCCCAGCATTTT

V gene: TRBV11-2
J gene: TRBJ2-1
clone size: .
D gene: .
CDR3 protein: CASSPARDYNEQFF
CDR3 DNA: TGTGCCAGCAGCCCGGCCAGGGACTACAATGAGCAGTTCTTC

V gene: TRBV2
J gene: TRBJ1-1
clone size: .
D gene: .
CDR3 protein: CASSEGGRSTEAFF
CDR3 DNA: TGTGCCAGCAGTGAAGGGGGGAGGAGCACTGAAGCTTTCTTT

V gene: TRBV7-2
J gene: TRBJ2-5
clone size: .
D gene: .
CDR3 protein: CASSRGPQETQYF
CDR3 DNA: TGTGCCAGCAGCCGTGGGCCACAAGAGACCCAGTACTTC

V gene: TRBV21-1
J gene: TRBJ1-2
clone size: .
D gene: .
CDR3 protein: CASSKTRSGYGYTF
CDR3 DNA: TGTGCCAGCAGCAAAACTCGGAGCGGCTATGGCTACACCTTC